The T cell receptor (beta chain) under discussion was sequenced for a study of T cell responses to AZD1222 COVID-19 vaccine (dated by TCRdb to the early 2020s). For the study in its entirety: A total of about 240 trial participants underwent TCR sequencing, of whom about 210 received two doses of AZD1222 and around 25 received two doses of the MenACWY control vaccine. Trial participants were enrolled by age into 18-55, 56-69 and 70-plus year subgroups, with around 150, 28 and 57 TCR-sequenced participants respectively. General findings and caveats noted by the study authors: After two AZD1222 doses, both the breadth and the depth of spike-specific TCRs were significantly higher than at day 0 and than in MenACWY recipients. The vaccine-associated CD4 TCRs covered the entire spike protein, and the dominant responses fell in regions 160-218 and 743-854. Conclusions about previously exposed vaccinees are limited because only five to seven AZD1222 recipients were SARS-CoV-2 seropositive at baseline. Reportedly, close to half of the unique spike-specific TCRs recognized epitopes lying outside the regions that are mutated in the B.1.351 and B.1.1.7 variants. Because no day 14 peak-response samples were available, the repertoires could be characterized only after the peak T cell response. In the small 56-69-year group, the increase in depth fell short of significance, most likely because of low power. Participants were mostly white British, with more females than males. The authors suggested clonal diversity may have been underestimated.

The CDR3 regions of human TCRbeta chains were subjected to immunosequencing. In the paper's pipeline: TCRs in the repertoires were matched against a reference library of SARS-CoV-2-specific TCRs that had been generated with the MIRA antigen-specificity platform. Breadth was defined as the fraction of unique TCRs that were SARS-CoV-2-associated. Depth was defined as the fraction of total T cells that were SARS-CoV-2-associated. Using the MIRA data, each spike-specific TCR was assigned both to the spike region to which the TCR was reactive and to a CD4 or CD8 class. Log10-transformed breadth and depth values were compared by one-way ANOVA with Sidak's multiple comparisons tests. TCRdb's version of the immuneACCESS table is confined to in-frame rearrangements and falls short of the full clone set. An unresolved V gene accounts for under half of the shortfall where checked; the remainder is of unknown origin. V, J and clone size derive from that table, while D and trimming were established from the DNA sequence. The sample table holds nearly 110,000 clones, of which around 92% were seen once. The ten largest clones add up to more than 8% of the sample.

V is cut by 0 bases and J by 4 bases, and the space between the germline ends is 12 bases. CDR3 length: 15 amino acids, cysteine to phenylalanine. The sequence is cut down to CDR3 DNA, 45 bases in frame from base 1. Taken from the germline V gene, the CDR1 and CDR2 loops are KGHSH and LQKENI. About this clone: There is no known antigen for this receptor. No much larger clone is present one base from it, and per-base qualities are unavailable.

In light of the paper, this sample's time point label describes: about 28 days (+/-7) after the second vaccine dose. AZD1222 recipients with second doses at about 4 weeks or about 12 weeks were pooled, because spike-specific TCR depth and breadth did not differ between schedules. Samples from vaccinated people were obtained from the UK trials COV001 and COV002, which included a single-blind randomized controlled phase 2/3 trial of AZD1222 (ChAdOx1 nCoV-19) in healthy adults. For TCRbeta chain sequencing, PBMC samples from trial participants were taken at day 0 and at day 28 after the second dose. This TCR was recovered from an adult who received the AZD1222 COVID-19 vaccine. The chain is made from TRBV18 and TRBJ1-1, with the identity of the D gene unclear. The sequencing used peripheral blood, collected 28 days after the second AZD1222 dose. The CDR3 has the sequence CASSPPIGRVTEAFF. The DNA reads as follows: TGTGCCAGCTCACCACCGATCGGGAGGGTCACTGAAGCTTTCTTT.